What follows are 9 T cell receptor beta chains derived from one specimen sequenced in a study of T cell responses to AZD1222 COVID-19 vaccine. Measured with immunoSEQ multiplex PCR; TCRdb has only the in-frame clones, and not every one. Among about 85,000 clones listed, 75% to 90% were seen once. The sequenced sample was peripheral blood, obtained 28 days after the second AZD1222 dose. These receptors originate from an adult who received the AZD1222 COVID-19 vaccine.

The genes are TRBV3-1 (or the pseudogene TRBV3-2) and TRBJ2-2; possibly TRBD2 for D (6 bases). Between the trimmed V and J ends, which lost 1 base and 3 bases, there was a span of 9 bases. Germline V gives CDR1 LGHDT, CDR2 YNNKEL (reference sequence). CDR3 size: 15 residues. CDR3 in DNA: TGTGCCAGCAGCCAAGGACTAGATGACACCGGGGAGCTGTTTTTT. Protein: CASSQGLDDTGELFF.

This sequence joins TRBV19 and TRBJ2-4; D gene ambiguous. The V end lost 5 bases, the J end lost 7 bases, and 18 bases lay between the germline ends. This CDR3 contains 15 residues. From germline, CDR1 is LNHDA and CDR2 SQIVND (reference sequence). CDR3 nucleotide sequence: TGTGCCAGTAGTCTTTCTCGGACCGGAGCGAACATTCAGTACTTC. It is translated as CASSLSRTGANIQYF.

The chain is built from TRBV6-2 or TRBV6-3 and TRBJ1-2; a possible D gene is TRBD1 (5 bases). The CDR3 spans 17 residues. The V end lost 2 bases, the J end lost 0 bases, and 16 bases lay between the germline ends. CDR1 and CDR2 from the germline V gene are MNHEY and SVGEGT. Here the CDR3 DNA reads TGTGCCAGCAGTTACCGTCTTGGGTTGGGGGCTAACTATGGCTACACCTTC. It specifies CASSYRLGLGANYGYTF.

Here the CDR3 reads CASSFPQPIPKYKDTEAFF. The CDR3 nucleotides read TGTGCCAGCAGCTTCCCACAACCTATCCCTAAGTATAAGGACACTGAAGCTTTCTTT. This chain links TRBV5-4 with TRBJ1-1; no firm D call. This CDR3 is 19 amino acids long. From germline, CDR1 is SGHNT and CDR2 YYREEE (reference sequence). V gave up 2 bases and J gave up 3 bases, with 26 bases separating them.

This clone has only a few counts. CDR3 DNA: TGTGCCAGCAGCGGGACAGGGGGTGAAAAACTGTTTTTT. The encoded protein is CASSGTGGEKLFF. The rearrangement joins TRBV25-1 to TRBJ1-4, with TRBD1 matching over 11 bases. The CDR3 extends over 13 amino acids. Germline V gene lookup returns CDR1 MGHDK and CDR2 SYGVNS. The J segment lost 7 bases and the V segment lost 6 bases, leaving 1 base of the junction unmatched.

The gene calls are TRBV11-3 and TRBJ2-7; D is undetermined. The CDR3 contains 13 residues. V lost 2 bases, J lost 5 bases, and 10 bases lay in between. Germline CDR1 and CDR2: SGHNT and YENEEA. CDR3 in amino acids: CASSLSPRHEQYF. The CDR3 coding sequence is TGTGCCAGCAGCTTATCCCCTAGGCACGAGCAGTACTTC. Filled out from reference TRBV11-3 and TRBJ2-7, the complete variable domain reads EAGVVQSPRYKIIEKKQPVAFWCNPISGHNTLYWYLQNLGQGPELLIRYENEEAVDDSQLPKDRFSAERLKGVDSTLKIQPAELGDSAVYLCASSLSPRHEQYFGPGTRLTVT.

The chain has TRBV4-1 and TRBJ2-3; D call uncertain. The V gene lost 3 bases and the J gene lost 4 bases, with 14 bases spanning the gap. This CDR3 spans 15 amino acids. Germline V gene sequence: CDR1 MGHRA, CDR2 YSYEKL. CDR3 sequence: CASSHPPEGADTQYF. The CDR3 coding sequence is TGCGCCAGCAGCCACCCCCCCGAAGGAGCAGATACGCAGTATTTT.

This chain connects TRBV7-3 to TRBJ2-1, with a weak D call TRBD1 (6 bases). Trimming removed 0 bases at V and 4 bases at J, with 13 bases between. Germline V lookup: CDR1 SGHTA, CDR2 FQGTGA. This CDR3 contains 16 residues. The CDR3 coding sequence is TGTGCCAGCAGCTTAACGGGGGCAGATCCATACAATGAGCAGTTCTTC. This codes for CASSLTGADPYNEQFF. Filled out from reference TRBV7-3 and TRBJ2-1, the complete variable domain reads GAGVSQTPSNKVTEKGKYVELRCDPISGHTALYWYRQSLGQGPEFLIYFQGTGAADDSGLPNDRFFAVRPEGSVSTLKIQRTERGDSAVYLCASSLTGADPYNEQFFGPGTRLTVL.

The gene calls are TRBV28 and TRBJ2-6; possible D gene TRBD1, 7 bases. V was shortened by 8 bases and J by 2 bases, with 16 bases between the two germline ends. Germline lookup yields CDR1 MDHEN and CDR2 SYDVKM. The length of the CDR3 is 16 residues. CDR3 amino acids: CASRGGGGAGANVLTF. The CDR3 coding sequence is TGTGCCAGCCGGGGCGGAGGGGGCGCTGGGGCCAACGTCCTGACTTTC.